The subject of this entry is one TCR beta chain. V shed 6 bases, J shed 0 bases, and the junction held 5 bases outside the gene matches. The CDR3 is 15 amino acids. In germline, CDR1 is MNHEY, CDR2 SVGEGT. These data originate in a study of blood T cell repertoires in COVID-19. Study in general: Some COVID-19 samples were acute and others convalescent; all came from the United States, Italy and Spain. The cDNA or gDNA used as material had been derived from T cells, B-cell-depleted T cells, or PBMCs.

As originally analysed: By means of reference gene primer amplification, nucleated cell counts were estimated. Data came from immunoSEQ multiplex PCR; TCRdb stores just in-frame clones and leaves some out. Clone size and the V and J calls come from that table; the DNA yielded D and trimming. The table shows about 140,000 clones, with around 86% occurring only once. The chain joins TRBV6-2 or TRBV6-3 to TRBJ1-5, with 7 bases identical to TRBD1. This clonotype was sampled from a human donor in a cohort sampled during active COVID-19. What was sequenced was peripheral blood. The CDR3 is CASSQTGNSNQPQHF. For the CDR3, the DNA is TGTGCCAGCAGCCAGACAGGGAATAGCAATCAGCCCCAGCATTTT.